Following are 21 T cell receptor beta chains from one sample sequenced in a study of T cell responses to AZD1222 COVID-19 vaccine. Measured with immunoSEQ multiplex PCR; TCRdb has only the in-frame clones, and not every one. The sample carries 88,000 or so clones, less than 90% recorded once. The input for sequencing was peripheral blood, taken 28 days after the second AZD1222 dose. These receptors originate from an adult who received the AZD1222 COVID-19 vaccine.

This sequence joins TRBV5-1 and TRBJ2-5; TRBD1 agrees at 7 bases. V shed 4 bases and J 2 bases; nucleotides not matched to a gene: 5. The CDR3 is 14 amino acids. The V gene's germline CDR1 is SGHRS and CDR2 YFSETQ. The CDR3, as DNA: TGCGCCAGCAGCGTGAGGGGGCTACAAGAGACCCAGTACTTC. Translating gives CASSVRGLQETQYF.

The chain is built from TRBV11-2 and TRBJ2-5; the D gene is possibly TRBD2 (6 bases). Between the trimmed V and J ends, which lost 5 bases and 2 bases, there was a span of 12 bases. Looked up from germline, CDR1 is SGHAT and CDR2 is FQNNGV. The CDR3 covers 14 residues. The chain's CDR3 is CASSLRRGQETQYF. The DNA of the CDR3 is TGTGCCAGCAGCCTCAGGCGGGGTCAAGAGACCCAGTACTTC. The complete variable domain, with remaining parts taken from reference TRBV11-2 and TRBJ2-5, reads EAGVAQSPRYKIIEKRQSVAFWCNPISGHATLYWYQQILGQGPKLLIQFQNNGVVDDSQLPKDRFSAERLKGVDSTLKIQPAKLEDSAVYLCASSLRRGQETQYFGPGTRLLVL.

The rearrangement links TRBV9 to TRBJ2-3; D is undetermined. The CDR3 has 15 amino acids. The germline gives CDR1 SGDLS, CDR2 YYNGEE. Trimming shortened V by 7 bases and J by 4 bases, and 19 bases separated the two germline ends. CDR3 bases: TGTGCCAGCGGAACTTCCCACCGGCTGTCAGATACGCAGTATTTT. Translating it yields CASGTSHRLSDTQYF.

The chain employs TRBV6-5 and TRBJ1-2; 7 nucleotides match TRBD1. Trimming cost V 0 bases and J 4 bases; bases outside gene matches: 8. The CDR3 runs to 16 residues. CDR1 is MNHEY, CDR2 SVGAGI, per germline. The CDR3 sequence: CASSYSKSGTAYGYTF. Written as DNA, the CDR3 is TGTGCCAGCAGTTACTCTAAGTCCGGGACAGCCTATGGCTACACCTTC.

In regard to this clone: Other DNA sequences of this sample code for an identical CDR3. The chain joins TRBV10-3 to TRBJ2-5, with unresolved D. V was clipped by 0 bases and J by 5 bases, with 4 bases between them. The CDR3 runs to 12 residues. The germline CDR1 and CDR2 sequences are ENHRY and SYGVKD. The CDR3 sequence: CAISESGETQYF. As DNA, the CDR3 is TGTGCCATCAGTGAGTCCGGGGAGACCCAGTACTTC.

This clone was observed a single time. The chain joins TRBV2 to TRBJ1-6; weak D call: TRBD1 (5 bases). Trimming removed 3 bases from V and 9 bases from J, with 9 bases in between. Per germline, CDR1 SNHLY and CDR2 FYNNEI. The CDR3 length is 13 residues. DNA for the CDR3: TGTGCCAGCAGTGATATGGGGGGTTCACCCCTCCACTTT. This translates into CASSDMGGSPLHF.

The rearrangement links TRBV2 to TRBJ2-1; TRBD1 agrees at 8 bases. V lost 5 bases and J lost 4; bases outside the gene matches: 7. The CDR3 is 15 amino acids. Germline V gene data show CDR1 as SNHLY and CDR2 as FYNNEI. CDR3 protein: CASSTQGAVYNEQFF. The CDR3 DNA sequence: TGTGCCAGCAGTACTCAGGGGGCGGTTTACAATGAGCAGTTCTTC.

The chain is built from TRBV9 and TRBJ2-5; 8 bases are shared with TRBD2. Germline V gene sequence: CDR1 SGDLS, CDR2 YYNGEE. This CDR3 has 15 residues. V was clipped by 4 bases and J by 2 bases; unmatched bases: 7. The CDR3 DNA reads as TGTGCCAGCAGCCAAAGCGGGACTAGGCAAGAGACCCAGTACTTC. This sequence encodes CASSQSGTRQETQYF.

V usage is TRBV7-8 and J usage is TRBJ1-6, with unresolved D. This CDR3 is built from 17 residues. The V and J ends lost 5 bases and 9 bases respectively, with 23 bases between them. From germline, CDR1 is SGHVS and CDR2 FQNEAQ. CDR3 bases: TGTGCCAGCAGCCCTTTCGCCGGGGTTGCGACGGGTTCACCCCTCCACTTT. Translation gives CASSPFAGVATGSPLHF. Supplemented by reference TRBV7-8 and TRBJ1-6, the full variable domain reads GAGVSQSPRYKVAKRGQDVALRCDPISGHVSLFWYQQALGQGPEFLTYFQNEAQLDKSGLPSDRFFAERPEGSVSTLKIQRTQQEDSAVYLCASSPFAGVATGSPLHFGNGTRLTVT.

CDR3 sequence reads: CSVDRGPGGYTF. The CDR3 nucleotides are TGCAGCGTGGACAGGGGGCCTGGTGGCTACACCTTC. J is TRBJ1-2 and V is TRBV29-1, with 11 bases lining up with TRBD1. CDR3 length: 12 amino acids. V shed 6 bases, J shed 7 bases, and the junction held 4 bases outside the gene matches. Germline values: CDR1 SQVTM, CDR2 ANQGSEA.

The rearrangement uses TRBV19 and TRBJ1-2; D may be TRBD1 (6 bases). The CDR3 is 13 residues long. Per the germline V gene, CDR1 is LNHDA and CDR2 is SQIVND (reference sequence). The V end lost 3 bases, the J end lost 8 bases, and 13 bases lay between the germline ends. The DNA of the CDR3 is TGTGCCAGTAGTATTACCGCAGGGGAGGGCTACACCTTC. It codes for CASSITAGEGYTF.

The J gene is TRBJ1-4, the V gene TRBV9; 8 nucleotides line up with TRBD1. The CDR3 length is 15 residues. Germline V gene lookup returns CDR1 SGDLS and CDR2 YYNGEE. After removal of 0 bases from V and 4 bases from J, the junction contained 2 bases not matched to a gene. The CDR3 reads CASSVGTGNNEKLFF. CDR3 coding DNA: TGTGCCAGCAGCGTAGGGACAGGGAATAATGAAAAACTGTTTTTT.

This clone showed up just once. The rearrangement joins TRBV15 to TRBJ1-3; the D gene is possibly TRBD1 (6 bases). This CDR3 region has 17 residues. V was shortened by 5 bases and J by 0 bases, with 17 bases between the two germline ends. Germline lookup yields CDR1 LNHNV and CDR2 YYDKDF (reference sequence). CDR3 loop: CATSVQRTARSGNTIYF. DNA for the CDR3: TGTGCCACCAGCGTCCAACGGACAGCCCGCTCTGGAAACACCATATATTTT.

This clone was observed a handful of times. V and J are TRBV28 and TRBJ1-2, with 10 bases aligning to TRBD1. CDR1 and CDR2 (germline): MDHEN, SYDVKM. CDR3 length equals 15 residues. V trimming: 7 bases; J trimming: 5 bases; junction bases outside the gene matches: 10. The CDR3 coding sequence is TGTGCCAGCACTGCCCCCGGGACAGGGGATTATGGCTACACCTTC. This translates into CASTAPGTGDYGYTF.

The chain carries TRBV7-6 and TRBJ2-7; 8 nucleotides align to TRBD1. The trim removed 1 base at V and 6 bases at J, leaving 11 bases unmatched. Germline V gives CDR1 SGHVS, CDR2 FNYEAQ. The CDR3 covers 16 residues. In DNA, the CDR3 is TGTGCCAGCAGCTTAGAGTCTCGGGACAGGTGGAGCGAGCAGTACTTC. It translates to CASSLESRDRWSEQYF.

The CDR3 is CASSLAAGGGYEQYF. For the CDR3, the DNA is TGTGCCAGCAGCTTAGCTGCAGGGGGGGGGTACGAGCAGTACTTC. The rearrangement links TRBV7-2 to TRBJ2-7, with D perhaps TRBD1 or TRBD2 (7 bases each). The V end was cut by 0 bases, the J end by 4 bases, with 13 bases between. The V gene's germline CDR1 is SGHTA and CDR2 FQGNSA. The CDR3 length is 15 residues.

The chain couples TRBV9 to TRBJ1-6; possible D gene TRBD1, 6 bases. V shed 0 bases and J shed 8 bases, with 12 bases lying between them. Per the germline V gene, CDR1 is SGDLS and CDR2 is YYNGEE. The CDR3 runs to 15 residues. The CDR3 nucleotides read TGTGCCAGCAGCGTAGGGGGGGGCTTGCATTCACCCCTCCACTTT. This gives the protein CASSVGGGLHSPLHF.

This clone was recorded only once. DNA for the CDR3: TGTGCCAGCAGCTTACCGGGACAGGGGGTCCGGCAGTACTTC. Its translation: CASSLPGQGVRQYF. The rearrangement links TRBV7-9 to TRBJ2-7; 11 bases line up with TRBD1. CDR3 size: 14 residues. Germline V gene lookup returns CDR1 SEHNR and CDR2 FQNEAQ (reference sequence). Trimming took 2 bases from V and 9 from J; bases not matched to a gene: 6.

This clone was seen a few times. The chain has TRBV19 and TRBJ2-7, with a tentative D call TRBD1 (5 bases). Trimming left V 5 bases short and J 2 bases short, with 13 bases between. The germline gives CDR1 LNHDA, CDR2 SQIVND (reference sequence). The CDR3 is 14 residues long. CDR3 in amino acids: CASSLQGDTYEQYF. The CDR3 DNA reads TGTGCCAGTAGTCTCCAGGGTGACACCTACGAGCAGTACTTC.

The V gene is TRBV11-2, the J gene TRBJ1-6, with 10 bases fitting TRBD1. The length of the CDR3 is 17 residues. Germline V gene sequence: CDR1 SGHAT, CDR2 FQNNGV. With V trimmed by 5 bases and J by 7 bases, 11 bases remained unmatched. CDR3 region: CASSRPLPGQGNSPLHF. CDR3 nucleotide sequence: TGTGCCAGCAGCCGACCTTTGCCGGGACAGGGGAATTCACCCCTCCACTTT.

The V gene is TRBV6-2 or TRBV6-3, the J gene TRBJ2-7, with D maybe TRBD1 (5 bases). The CDR3 runs 12 residues. CDR1 is MNHEY and CDR2 is SVGEGT in the germline V gene. V gave up 4 bases and J gave up 7 bases, with 11 bases separating them. CDR3 DNA: TGTGCCAGCAGTTCGACAGTAAGTGAGCAGTACTTC. As protein: CASSSTVSEQYF.